Listed below are T cell receptor beta chains from one sample, sequenced in a study of spatial heterogeneity in lung cancer. One entry per CDR3 protein results from TCRdb running MiXCR on the 5' RACE reads. Of about 50,000 distinct CDR3 sequences listed, roughly 7% are singletons. The source was PBMCs, collected at follow-up. The receptors derive from a female donor with early-stage non-small cell lung cancer. The CDR3 runs from the conserved cysteine through the conserved F or W. A D gene is named only where the DNA matches it firmly. Some rows mark clone size as missing; the rest say once, few, many or name a class of expanded clone.

d_gene,abundance,v_gene,j_gene,CDR3aa,CDR3nt
.,many,TRBV29-1,TRBJ1-1,CSVDSRQNTEAFF,TGCAGCGTTGATAGCCGACAGAACACTGAAGCTTTCTTT
.,.,TRBV19,TRBJ1-5,CASSPSDSNQPQHF,TGTGCCAGTAGTCCCAGCGATAGCAATCAGCCCCAGCATTTT
TRBD1,many,TRBV5-1,TRBJ1-4,CASSLGQTANEKLFF,TGCGCCAGCAGCCTGGGACAGACAGCTAATGAAAAACTGTTTTTT
.,.,TRBV28,TRBJ2-1,CATIPGGKEANEQFF,TGTGCCACCATCCCCGGCGGGAAGGAAGCCAATGAGCAGTTCTTC
.,.,TRBV10-1,TRBJ2-5,CASSENPSRETQYF,TGCGCCAGCAGTGAGAACCCTAGTCGGGAGACCCAGTACTTC
.,.,TRBV20-1,TRBJ2-3,CSAGAGRTDTQYF,TGCAGTGCTGGGGCGGGCCGCACAGATACGCAGTATTTT
TRBD1,few,TRBV6-5,TRBJ2-2,CASSSHGTANTGELFF,TGTGCCAGCAGTTCCCACGGGACAGCCAACACCGGGGAGCTGTTTTTT
.,.,TRBV20-1,TRBJ1-1,CSARDTDGVAWNTEAFF,TGCAGTGCTAGAGATACGGACGGTGTAGCATGGAACACTGAAGCTTTCTTT
.,few,TRBV7-2,TRBJ1-4,CASSLVGTEKLFF,TGTGCCAGCAGCTTAGTTGGGACTGAAAAACTGTTTTTT
TRBD2,many,TRBV7-9,TRBJ2-7,CASSPGAGGTHLSYEQYF,TGTGCCAGCAGCCCAGGCGCGGGAGGTACCCATCTCTCCTACGAGCAGTACTTC
.,many,TRBV20-1,TRBJ1-1,CSARSPVWGSTEAFF,TGCAGTGCTAGATCCCCAGTCTGGGGGAGCACTGAAGCTTTCTTT
.,many,TRBV9,TRBJ2-4,CASSVGRWGEGRAKNIQYF,TGTGCCAGCAGCGTAGGAAGATGGGGGGAAGGAAGAGCCAAAAACATTCAGTACTTC
.,few,TRBV11-2,TRBJ1-1,CASSLVLDTEAFF,TGTGCCAGCAGCTTGGTTTTGGACACTGAAGCTTTCTTT
TRBD1,many,TRBV3-1,TRBJ1-2,CASSQRGRGQGEGYTF,TGTGCCAGCAGCCAACGCGGACGGGGACAGGGGGAAGGCTACACCTTC
.,many,TRBV5-1,TRBJ1-5,CASSLVGGQPQHF,TGCGCCAGCAGCTTGGTTGGCGGTCAGCCCCAGCATTTT
.,.,TRBV14,TRBJ1-6,CASSQGPNRVGSPLHF,TGTGCCAGCAGCCAAGGTCCGAACAGGGTCGGTTCACCCCTCCACTTT
.,.,TRBV6-2/TRBV6-3,TRBJ2-7,CASSYLGGSYEQYF,TGTGCCAGCAGTTACCTCGGGGGTTCCTACGAGCAGTACTTC
.,.,TRBV27,TRBJ1-5,CASSPPPGGNQPQHF,TGTGCCAGCAGTCCCCCCCCGGGGGGTAATCAGCCCCAGCATTTT
.,few,TRBV2,TRBJ1-2,CASLAADMRGRYTF,TGTGCCAGTCTAGCGGCGGACATGAGGGGACGCTACACCTTC
.,few,TRBV20-1,TRBJ2-2,CSARRGAAGELFF,TGCAGTGCCCGACGGGGGGCCGCCGGGGAGCTGTTTTTT
.,many,TRBV29-1,TRBJ1-2,CSVARSYGYTF,TGCAGCGTTGCCAGGAGCTATGGCTACACCTTC
TRBD2,.,TRBV27,TRBJ2-3,CASRSGGAIDTQYF,TGTGCCAGCCGCTCGGGGGGGGCGATAGATACGCAGTATTTT
.,few,TRBV5-1,TRBJ1-4,CASSLGGSDQAETNEKLFF,TGCGCCAGCAGCTTGGGAGGTAGTGATCAGGCGGAGACTAATGAAAAACTGTTTTTT
.,many,TRBV5-1,TRBJ1-2,CASSPGQATNYGYTF,TGCGCCAGCAGCCCGGGGCAGGCCACTAACTATGGCTACACCTTC
.,.,TRBV6-6,TRBJ2-2,CASNVGGLANTGELFF,TGTGCCAGCAACGTCGGCGGGCTCGCGAACACCGGGGAGCTGTTTTTT
.,.,TRBV27,TRBJ2-5,CASNFLGAGGTQYF,TGTGCCAGCAATTTCTTGGGGGCTGGAGGGACCCAGTACTTC
.,many,TRBV20-1,TRBJ1-2,CSARPSGTDYGYTF,TGCAGTGCTAGGCCTTCCGGGACGGACTATGGCTACACCTTC
.,.,TRBV5-1,TRBJ1-1,CASGAGSNTEAFF,TGCGCCAGCGGGGCAGGGTCGAACACTGAAGCTTTCTTT
.,few,TRBV2,TRBJ2-7,CASSAGGAPSYEQYF,TGTGCCAGCAGTGCAGGGGGGGCCCCCTCCTACGAGCAGTACTTC
.,few,TRBV5-1,TRBJ2-6,CASSGGNAGANVLTF,TGCGCCAGCAGCGGGGGGAACGCTGGGGCCAACGTCCTGACTTTC
TRBD2,.,TRBV19,TRBJ2-7,CASSPSGGSNEQYF,TGTGCCAGTAGTCCAAGCGGGGGGAGCAACGAGCAGTACTTC
TRBD1,many,TRBV7-2,TRBJ1-4,CASSRVGTGGGEKLFF,TGTGCCAGCAGCCGCGTCGGGACAGGGGGCGGTGAAAAACTGTTTTTT
TRBD1,many,TRBV6-2/TRBV6-3,TRBJ2-7,CASSWTGTYEQYF,TGTGCCAGCAGTTGGACAGGCACCTACGAGCAGTACTTC
.,many,TRBV24-1,TRBJ2-5,CATSDLTDYQETQYF,TGTGCCACCAGTGATTTGACCGACTACCAAGAGACCCAGTACTTC
TRBD2,.,TRBV5-1,TRBJ2-3,CASSLVRGGSLDTQYF,TGCGCCAGCAGCTTGGTGAGGGGAGGGTCACTCGATACGCAGTATTTT
.,many,TRBV7-9,TRBJ2-3,CASSSPRGRDVNTDTQYF,TGTGCCAGCAGCTCCCCCCGGGGGCGCGATGTAAACACAGATACGCAGTATTTT
.,few,TRBV28,TRBJ2-5,CASSFPPQETQYF,TGTGCCAGCAGTTTTCCCCCCCAAGAGACCCAGTACTTC
TRBD1,.,TRBV6-1,TRBJ2-5,CASSERTGDRETQYF,TGTGCCAGCAGTGAAAGGACAGGGGACAGAGAGACCCAGTACTTC
TRBD1,few,TRBV6-2/TRBV6-3,TRBJ1-1,CASSARQGRYTEAFF,TGTGCCAGCAGTGCCCGACAGGGGCGATACACTGAAGCTTTCTTT
TRBD1,many,TRBV7-2,TRBJ1-6,CATGRGQENSPLHF,TGTGCCACAGGCCGGGGACAGGAGAATTCACCCCTCCACTTT
.,many,TRBV7-9,TRBJ1-2,CASSLRGAYGYTF,TGTGCCAGCAGCTTAAGGGGGGCCTATGGCTACACCTTC
.,medium-sized,TRBV27,TRBJ2-7,CASSGQGSSYEQYF,TGTGCCAGCAGTGGTCAGGGGAGCTCCTACGAGCAGTACTTC
.,many,TRBV29-1,TRBJ1-1,CSADRDGDTEAFF,TGCAGCGCTGACCGGGACGGCGACACTGAAGCTTTCTTT
.,few,TRBV12-3/TRBV12-4,TRBJ2-1,CASSLLGRGLSSYNEQFF,TGTGCCAGCAGCCTTTTGGGCCGGGGCTTGAGCTCCTACAATGAGCAGTTCTTC
.,.,TRBV5-1,TRBJ2-5,CASSSEHETQYF,TGCGCCAGCAGCTCCGAACACGAGACCCAGTACTTC
.,many,TRBV30,TRBJ2-7,CAWSEVGDEQYF,TGTGCCTGGAGTGAAGTGGGGGACGAGCAGTACTTC
TRBD1,many,TRBV6-5,TRBJ1-3,CASSYGTGAGNTIYF,TGTGCCAGCAGTTACGGGACAGGGGCTGGAAACACCATATATTTT
.,few,TRBV2,TRBJ1-5,CASSGSDQPQHF,TGTGCCAGCAGTGGCTCAGATCAGCCCCAGCATTTT
TRBD2,many,TRBV2,TRBJ2-3,CASRDTSGDTDTQYF,TGTGCCAGCAGGGACACTAGCGGGGACACAGATACGCAGTATTTT
.,few,TRBV20-1,TRBJ2-1,CSARFTRDYNEQFF,TGCAGTGCTAGGTTTACCAGAGACTACAATGAGCAGTTCTTC
TRBD2,many,TRBV9,TRBJ2-2,CASSLGTTLTGELFF,TGTGCCAGCAGTCTCGGGACTACCCTTACCGGGGAGCTGTTTTTT